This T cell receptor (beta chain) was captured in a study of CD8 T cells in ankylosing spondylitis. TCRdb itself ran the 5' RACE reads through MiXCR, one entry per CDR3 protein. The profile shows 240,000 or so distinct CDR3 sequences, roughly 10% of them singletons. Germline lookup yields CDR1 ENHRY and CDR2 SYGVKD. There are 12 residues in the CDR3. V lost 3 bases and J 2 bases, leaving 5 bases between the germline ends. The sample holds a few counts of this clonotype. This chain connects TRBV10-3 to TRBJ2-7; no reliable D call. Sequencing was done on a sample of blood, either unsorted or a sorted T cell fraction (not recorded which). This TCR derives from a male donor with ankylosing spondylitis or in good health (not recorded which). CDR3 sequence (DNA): TGTGCCATCAGTGACAGAGCCTACGAGCAGTACTTC. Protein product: CAISDRAYEQYF.